This T cell receptor (beta chain) was recovered during a study of blood T cell repertoires in COVID-19. Overall study context: The origin of the acute and convalescent COVID-19 samples was the United States, Italy and Spain. Sample material is recorded as cDNA or gDNA derived from T cells, B-cell-depleted T cells, or PBMCs.

The CDR3 is made up of 12 amino acids. Trimming stripped 5 bases from V and 7 bases from J, with 12 bases between. The germline V gene has CDR1 SGDLS and CDR2 YYNGEE. Original methodology: Estimation of nucleated cell counts was performed using reference gene primer amplification. Data came from immunoSEQ multiplex PCR; TCRdb stores just in-frame clones and leaves some out. That table furnishes V, J and clone size, whereas the DNA furnished D and trimming. The sample includes 150,000 to 180,000 clones, 91% of them seen just once. Source material: peripheral blood. This rearrangement joins TRBV9 to TRBJ1-2; perhaps TRBD1 as D (6 bases). This TCR came from a man aged 50 to 59 with acute or convalescent COVID-19. The CDR3 region is CASSPTGFGYTF. CDR3 sequence (DNA): TGTGCCAGCAGTCCTACAGGGTTTGGCTACACCTTC.